This T cell receptor beta chain originates from a study of a mutant IDH1 vaccine in newly diagnosed glioma. Across the study: Pretreatment consisted of radiotherapy, temozolomide, or both, with most receiving both. Broader study findings: Vaccine-induced immune responses were detected in approximately 93% of patients.

With respect to this clone: What it binds is unknown.

TCRdb's copy holds only in-frame clones and misses some; the assay was immunoSEQ multiplex PCR. In the table there are approximately 60,000 clones, roughly 84% of which are singletons. The time point is: week 23, last vaccination. Topical imiquimod was applied with each vaccine dose, which held 300 ug of mutant IDH1 20-mer peptide. Each tumor in the donors was a new WHO grade 3 or 4 astrocytoma, IDH1-mutant and ATRX-lost. The germline CDR1 and CDR2 sequences are SGHAT and FQNNGV. The CDR3 spans 15 residues. V lost 4 bases, J lost 6 bases, and 18 bases lay in between. The sequenced sample was PBMCs, obtained from a glioma patient whose treatment included an IDH1 peptide vaccine. The rearrangement joins TRBV11-2 to TRBJ1-1; D possibly corresponds to TRBD1 (6 bases). The source of this sequence is a man aged 25-45 years with glioma. CDR3: CASSSVVQGFAEAFF. The CDR3, as DNA: TGTGCCAGCAGCTCCGTGGTACAGGGTTTCGCTGAAGCTTTCTTT.